The clone carrying this T cell receptor (beta chain) was found many times. Trimming cost V 6 bases and J 4 bases; bases outside gene matches: 7. Germline assignment: CDR1 SQVTM and CDR2 ANQGSEA. The CDR3 totals 16 residues. TCRdb ran MiXCR on the 5' RACE reads and lists one entry per CDR3 protein. Of about 38,000 distinct CDR3 sequences listed, over 8.5% are singletons. The sample belongs to a study of neurological immune-mediated disorders. As for time point: technical triplicate 1. Sequencing was done on a sample of PBMCs. This TCR was sampled from a man between 60 and 70 years old with HTLV-1-associated myelopathy (HAM/TSP). The V and J genes are TRBV29-1 and TRBJ2-6; 12 bases align to TRBD1. This CDR3 reads CSVGGQGAMGANVLTF. The CDR3 nucleotides read TGCAGCGTGGGGGGACAGGGGGCGATGGGGGCCAACGTCCTGACTTTC.